This TCR beta chain was found in a study of blood T cell repertoires in COVID-19. Sequenced by immunoSEQ multiplex PCR; TCRdb stores in-frame clones only, minus some. The data hold 200,000 to 300,000 clones, with about 85% observed a single time. Trimming left V 1 base short and J 5 bases short, with 5 bases between. The CDR3 runs 12 residues. The germline V gene encodes CDR1 SGHDN and CDR2 FVKESK. This TCR was sampled from a man aged 55 to 70 with acute or convalescent COVID-19. V gene TRBV14 combines with J gene TRBJ2-5; D is ambiguous. Sequencing input: peripheral blood. The CDR3 region is CASSQVRETQYF. Here the CDR3 DNA reads TGTGCCAGCAGCCAAGTTCGGGAGACCCAGTACTTC.